A selection of T cell receptor beta chains follows, all from one sample in a study of OX40 agonist ivuxolimab in advanced cancers. The assay was immunoSEQ multiplex PCR, and TCRdb's table has in-frame clones only and misses some. The sample lists 50,000 to 80,000 clones, about 90% occurring once. The sequenced sample was CD4+ or CD8+ T cells sorted from blood, obtained in a trial of the OX40 agonist ivuxolimab. The receptors here all came from an adult with an advanced solid tumor such as melanoma, head and neck, liver or kidney cancer. The CDR3 runs from the conserved cysteine through the conserved F or W. D genes are given only for firm matches. Part of the rows lack a size; the others show once, few, many or a class for expanded clones.

clone size: once
J gene: TRBJ2-3
D gene: .
V gene: TRBV30
CDR3 protein: CAWSVNTGRTQYF
CDR3 DNA: TGTGCCTGGAGTGTAAATACTGGAAGAACGCAGTATTTT

clone size: once
J gene: TRBJ2-4
D gene: TRBD2
V gene: TRBV25-1
CDR3 protein: CASSEGTSGKNIQYF
CDR3 DNA: TGTGCCAGCAGTGAAGGGACTAGCGGTAAAAACATTCAGTACTTC

clone size: few
J gene: TRBJ1-1
D gene: .
V gene: TRBV4-1
CDR3 protein: CASSQERAGRAFF
CDR3 DNA: TGCGCCAGCAGCCAAGAACGGGCAGGGAGGGCTTTCTTT

clone size: .
J gene: TRBJ2-5
D gene: .
V gene: TRBV5-8
CDR3 protein: CASSLREYPLETQYF
CDR3 DNA: TGTGCCAGCAGCTTACGGGAGTACCCCCTTGAGACCCAGTACTTC

clone size: .
J gene: TRBJ2-5
D gene: .
V gene: TRBV7-3
CDR3 protein: CASSNNGAYETQYF
CDR3 DNA: TGTGCCAGCAGCAATAACGGGGCCTACGAGACCCAGTACTTC

clone size: .
J gene: TRBJ1-1
D gene: TRBD1
V gene: TRBV29-1
CDR3 protein: CSGTDRVDTEAFF
CDR3 DNA: TGCAGCGGGACCGACAGGGTGGACACTGAAGCTTTCTTT

clone size: .
J gene: TRBJ1-2
D gene: .
V gene: TRBV27
CDR3 protein: CASSFSYDYGYTF
CDR3 DNA: TGTGCCAGCAGTTTCTCATACGACTATGGCTACACCTTC

clone size: .
J gene: TRBJ2-7
D gene: .
V gene: TRBV5-5
CDR3 protein: CASSPYQDTSYEQYF
CDR3 DNA: TGTGCCAGCAGCCCCTACCAGGACACCTCCTACGAGCAGTACTTC

clone size: .
J gene: TRBJ2-1
D gene: .
V gene: TRBV7-2
CDR3 protein: CASSFTDRNNEQFF
CDR3 DNA: TGTGCCAGCAGCTTCACTGACAGAAACAATGAGCAGTTCTTC

clone size: .
J gene: TRBJ2-7
D gene: .
V gene: TRBV5-1
CDR3 protein: CASSGGQTYEQYF
CDR3 DNA: TGCGCCAGCAGCGGTGGACAGACCTACGAGCAGTACTTC

clone size: .
J gene: TRBJ1-6
D gene: TRBD1
V gene: TRBV2
CDR3 protein: CASSPQGANSPLHF
CDR3 DNA: TGTGCCAGCAGCCCACAGGGGGCGAATTCACCCCTCCACTTT

clone size: .
J gene: TRBJ2-7
D gene: .
V gene: TRBV6-1
CDR3 protein: CASSGQLPTYEQYF
CDR3 DNA: TGTGCCAGCAGCGGGCAGCTACCAACCTACGAGCAGTACTTC

clone size: .
J gene: TRBJ2-1
D gene: .
V gene: TRBV4-2
CDR3 protein: CASSQPGRNEQFF
CDR3 DNA: TGTGCCAGCAGCCAACCCGGTCGGAATGAGCAGTTCTTC

clone size: .
J gene: TRBJ2-2
D gene: .
V gene: TRBV10-3
CDR3 protein: CAAGPLAGELFF
CDR3 DNA: TGTGCCGCTGGGCCCCTAGCCGGGGAGCTGTTTTTT

clone size: .
J gene: TRBJ2-5
D gene: TRBD2
V gene: TRBV5-4
CDR3 protein: CASSLGLAGGPGETQYF
CDR3 DNA: TGTGCCAGCAGCTTGGGACTAGCGGGAGGGCCAGGGGAGACCCAGTACTTC

clone size: .
J gene: TRBJ2-7
D gene: .
V gene: TRBV7-2
CDR3 protein: CASSFLGGPYEQYF
CDR3 DNA: TGTGCCAGCAGCTTTCTCGGGGGGCCCTACGAGCAGTACTTC

clone size: .
J gene: TRBJ1-1
D gene: .
V gene: TRBV5-1
CDR3 protein: CASSASGVTYTEAFF
CDR3 DNA: TGCGCCAGCAGCGCCAGCGGAGTCACATACACTGAAGCTTTCTTT

clone size: .
J gene: TRBJ2-1
D gene: .
V gene: TRBV29-1
CDR3 protein: CSVKGPNYNEQFF
CDR3 DNA: TGCAGCGTTAAGGGACCCAACTACAATGAGCAGTTCTTC

clone size: .
J gene: TRBJ2-5
D gene: .
V gene: TRBV28
CDR3 protein: CASSLETQYF
CDR3 DNA: TGTGCCAGCAGTTTAGAGACCCAGTACTTC

clone size: .
J gene: TRBJ1-5
D gene: .
V gene: TRBV7-2
CDR3 protein: CASSPQGNQPQHF
CDR3 DNA: TGTGCCAGCAGCCCGCAGGGAAATCAGCCCCAGCATTTT

clone size: once
J gene: TRBJ1-1
D gene: .
V gene: TRBV5-1
CDR3 protein: CASLGAAEAFF
CDR3 DNA: TGCGCCAGTTTAGGCGCGGCTGAAGCTTTCTTT

clone size: .
J gene: TRBJ1-1
D gene: .
V gene: TRBV28
CDR3 protein: CASSLNRVLTEAFF
CDR3 DNA: TGTGCCAGCAGTTTAAATAGGGTTCTCACTGAAGCTTTCTTT

clone size: .
J gene: TRBJ1-1
D gene: .
V gene: TRBV6-1
CDR3 protein: CASSRATEAFF
CDR3 DNA: TGTGCCAGCAGTCGGGCCACTGAAGCTTTCTTT

clone size: once
J gene: TRBJ2-1
D gene: .
V gene: TRBV19
CDR3 protein: CASRVGYSYNEQFF
CDR3 DNA: TGTGCCAGTAGGGTAGGGTACTCCTACAATGAGCAGTTCTTC

clone size: .
J gene: TRBJ2-5
D gene: .
V gene: TRBV14
CDR3 protein: CASSPRGSGTQYF
CDR3 DNA: TGTGCCAGCAGCCCTCGGGGGTCTGGGACCCAGTACTTC

clone size: .
J gene: TRBJ2-3
D gene: .
V gene: TRBV7-9
CDR3 protein: CASSFVVDTQYF
CDR3 DNA: TGTGCCAGCAGCTTCGTTGTGGATACGCAGTATTTT

clone size: .
J gene: TRBJ1-1
D gene: .
V gene: TRBV9
CDR3 protein: CASSPLGEVNTEAFF
CDR3 DNA: TGTGCCAGCAGCCCCCTAGGTGAGGTGAACACTGAAGCTTTCTTT

clone size: .
J gene: TRBJ2-7
D gene: .
V gene: TRBV9
CDR3 protein: CASSVGLLSREQYF
CDR3 DNA: TGTGCCAGCAGCGTAGGGTTGCTAAGTCGCGAGCAGTACTTC

clone size: .
J gene: TRBJ2-7
D gene: TRBD2
V gene: TRBV7-2
CDR3 protein: CASSLEGLASYEQYF
CDR3 DNA: TGTGCCAGCAGCCTGGAGGGACTAGCCTCCTACGAGCAGTACTTC

clone size: .
J gene: TRBJ1-1
D gene: .
V gene: TRBV30
CDR3 protein: CAWSRQMNTEAFF
CDR3 DNA: TGTGCCTGGAGTCGGCAGATGAACACTGAAGCTTTCTTT

clone size: once
J gene: TRBJ2-7
D gene: TRBD2
V gene: TRBV11-2
CDR3 protein: CASSLASGLYEQYF
CDR3 DNA: TGTGCCAGCAGCTTGGCTAGCGGCCTCTACGAGCAGTACTTC

clone size: .
J gene: TRBJ2-1
D gene: .
V gene: TRBV28
CDR3 protein: CASSSSRVLRSDEQFF
CDR3 DNA: TGTGCCAGCAGTTCCTCGCGGGTGCTTCGATCGGATGAGCAGTTCTTC

clone size: .
J gene: TRBJ2-7
D gene: TRBD2
V gene: TRBV30
CDR3 protein: CAWSSGIHEQYF
CDR3 DNA: TGTGCCTGGAGTAGCGGGATTCATGAGCAGTACTTC

clone size: few
J gene: TRBJ1-1
D gene: TRBD1
V gene: TRBV30
CDR3 protein: CAWRWDRVVTEAFF
CDR3 DNA: TGTGCCTGGAGGTGGGACAGGGTGGTTACTGAAGCTTTCTTT

clone size: .
J gene: TRBJ1-5
D gene: .
V gene: TRBV15
CDR3 protein: CATEWGASGQPQHF
CDR3 DNA: TGTGCCACCGAGTGGGGGGCGAGCGGGCAGCCCCAGCATTTT

clone size: .
J gene: TRBJ2-1
D gene: .
V gene: TRBV11-3
CDR3 protein: CASSTGSWGYNEQFF
CDR3 DNA: TGTGCCAGCAGCACCGGGAGTTGGGGGTACAATGAGCAGTTCTTC

clone size: .
J gene: TRBJ2-2
D gene: .
V gene: TRBV10-2
CDR3 protein: CASSESGQTGELFF
CDR3 DNA: TGCGCCAGCAGTGAGTCGGGCCAGACGGGGGAGCTGTTTTTT